These 15 T cell receptor beta chains came from one sample sequenced in a study of CD8 T cells in Susac syndrome. Random hexamers were used to reverse transcribe about 0.5 to 1 ug of RNA. In TCRdb, the immunoSEQ multiplex PCR reads were re-called with MiXCR into one record per CDR3 protein. The profile covers around 69,000 distinct CDR3 sequences, with roughly 92% appearing a single time and 0.45% to 0.55% taken by the ten largest. Specimen: CD8+ T cells from PBMCs. The receptors were gathered from a human donor with Susac syndrome.

V gene TRBV3-1 combines with J gene TRBJ1-2; 9 positions agree with TRBD1. CDR1 and CDR2 (germline): LGHDT, YNNKEL (reference sequence). The CDR3 has 14 amino acids. V lost 2 bases and J lost 8; bases outside the gene matches: 6. In nucleotides, the CDR3 is TGTGCCAGCAGCCAATTAGACAGGGGGAAAGGCTACACCTTC. This gives the protein CASSQLDRGKGYTF.

The chain uses TRBV20-1 and TRBJ2-5; D is possibly TRBD2 (7 bases). V was cut by 1 base and J by 5 bases, with 17 bases left in between. Germline values: CDR1 DFQATT, CDR2 SNEGSKA (reference sequence). The CDR3 runs 15 residues. CDR3 sequence reads: CSARAPPAGAETQYF. The CDR3 DNA sequence: TGCAGTGCTAGAGCCCCTCCCGCGGGGGCGGAGACCCAGTACTTC.

This clonotype is a singleton in its sample. The V gene is TRBV6-1, the J gene TRBJ2-1; possibly TRBD2 for D (5 bases). Germline CDR1 and CDR2: MNHNS and SASEGT. The CDR3 runs 14 residues. The germline V and J ends were trimmed by 7 bases and 4 bases, with 14 bases remaining between them. CDR3 sequence: CASKSGSVYNEQFF. As DNA, the CDR3 is TGTGCCAGCAAGAGCGGTAGCGTTTACAATGAGCAGTTCTTC.

The chain carries TRBV27 and TRBJ2-3, with D perhaps TRBD2 (6 bases). The CDR3 length is 16 residues. V was trimmed by 4 bases and J by 2 bases, leaving 16 bases between them. Germline lookup yields CDR1 MNHEY and CDR2 SMNVEV (reference sequence). The CDR3 DNA reads as TGTGCCAGCAGTTCCCAAGGTGGGAGGTCCACAGATACGCAGTATTTT. Protein: CASSSQGGRSTDTQYF.

This clonotype was counted a single time. This chain joins TRBV6-2 or TRBV6-3 and TRBJ2-7; perhaps TRBD1 as D (6 bases). Germline V lookup: CDR1 MNHEY, CDR2 SVGEGT. The CDR3 is 15 residues long. V was cut by 0 bases and J by 0 bases, with 9 bases left in between. The CDR3 DNA reads as TGTGCCAGCAGTTACTCCCGGACAGACTCCTACGAGCAGTACTTC. It specifies CASSYSRTDSYEQYF.

This chain uses TRBV11-2 with TRBJ2-2; TRBD1 might be the D (5 bases). This CDR3 is 18 amino acids long. Trimming took off 5 bases at V and 8 bases at J, with 27 bases between the two ends. Germline V gene data show CDR1 as SGHAT and CDR2 as FQNNGV. The CDR3 loop is CASSLPGGAPGLTGELFF. The CDR3 DNA sequence: TGTGCCAGCAGCCTCCCGGGTGGTGCGCCAGGGTTGACTGGGGAGCTGTTTTTT.

This chain links TRBV20-1 with TRBJ2-1; D might be TRBD1 or TRBD2, each matching 5 bases. With 5 bases removed from V and 5 bases from J, the gap between germline ends came to 13 bases. Looked up from germline, CDR1 is DFQATT and CDR2 is SNEGSKA (reference sequence). The CDR3 runs 13 residues. The CDR3 coding sequence is TGCAGTGCTGCCCGGGACGGTAACAATGAGCAGTTCTTC. It yields the protein CSAARDGNNEQFF.

The V gene is TRBV27, the J gene TRBJ2-3; no clear D. V lost 4 bases and J 6 bases, leaving 8 bases between the germline ends. Germline V lookup: CDR1 MNHEY, CDR2 SMNVEV (reference sequence). The CDR3 runs to 12 residues. The CDR3: CASSSQADTQYF. The CDR3 nucleotides read TGTGCCAGCAGTTCCCAAGCGGATACGCAGTATTTT.

The chain is built from TRBV11-2 and TRBJ2-1; D possibly corresponds to TRBD2 (6 bases). From germline, CDR1 is SGHAT and CDR2 FQNNGV. The ends were cut back, 1 base at V and 3 bases at J, with 13 bases in the middle. This CDR3 contains 16 residues. In DNA form, the CDR3 reads TGTGCCAGCAGCTTAGTTCTGGGGGGAGTCTACAATGAGCAGTTCTTC. Translating it yields CASSLVLGGVYNEQFF.

The rearrangement joins TRBV20-1 to TRBJ2-7; weak D call: TRBD2 (7 bases). Looked up from germline, CDR1 is DFQATT and CDR2 is SNEGSKA (reference sequence). The CDR3 has 16 amino acids. V was trimmed by 0 bases and J by 4 bases, leaving 19 bases between them. The DNA for the CDR3 is TGCAGTGCTAGAGATGAGAGGGGGGGGGCCCTTTACGAGCAGTACTTC. Translating gives CSARDERGGALYEQYF.

The chain couples TRBV2 to TRBJ2-3, with TRBD2 as a possible D gene (5 bases). Between the trimmed V and J ends, which lost 7 bases and 2 bases, there was a span of 10 bases. The CDR3 sequence is 13 residues long. Germline V lookup: CDR1 SNHLY, CDR2 FYNNEI. This CDR3 reads CASIEGFTDTQYF. CDR3 sequence (DNA): TGTGCCAGCATCGAGGGATTCACAGATACGCAGTATTTT.

This chain uses TRBV5-1 with TRBJ1-3; maybe TRBD1 (6 bases). Trimming left V 0 bases short and J 4 bases short, with 14 bases between. CDR3 size: 16 residues. Germline V lookup: CDR1 SGHRS, CDR2 YFSETQ. The CDR3 is CASSLEGGVRGNTIYF. CDR3 coding DNA: TGCGCCAGCAGCTTGGAGGGGGGCGTTCGCGGAAACACCATATATTTT.

V gene TRBV7-2 combines with J gene TRBJ2-3, with 7 bases matching TRBD1. The V gene end was trimmed by 1 base and the J gene end by 4 bases; junction bases not matched to a gene: 11. The CDR3 is 17 residues long. Germline V gives CDR1 SGHTA, CDR2 FQGNSA. CDR3 sequence: CASSLGDSPWGPDTQYF. The CDR3 bases are TGTGCCAGCAGCTTAGGGGACAGCCCATGGGGCCCAGATACGCAGTATTTT. Full variable domain (rest looked up from reference TRBV7-2 and TRBJ2-3): GAGVSQSPSNKVTEKGKDVELRCDPISGHTALYWYRQSLGQGLEFLIYFQGNSAPDKSGLPSDRFSAERTGGSVSTLTIQRTQQEDSAVYLCASSLGDSPWGPDTQYFGPGTRLTVL.

V and J are TRBV20-1 and TRBJ2-7; 11 bases agree with TRBD2. In germline, CDR1 is DFQATT, CDR2 SNEGSKA (reference sequence). J gave up 1 base and V 6 bases, and 2 bases lay outside the gene matches. CDR3 length: 13 amino acids. Here the CDR3 reads CSARLAGSYEQYF. The CDR3 coding sequence is TGCAGTGCACGACTAGCGGGATCCTACGAGCAGTACTTC.

CDR3 amino acids: CAWVGRTGATTEAFF. The CDR3 DNA sequence: TGTGCCTGGGTGGGCCGGACAGGGGCGACCACTGAAGCTTTCTTT. V is TRBV30 and J is TRBJ1-1, with TRBD1 matching over 9 bases. Germline values: CDR1 GTSNPN, CDR2 SVGIG (reference sequence). J lost 4 bases, V lost 5 bases, and 11 bases had no gene match. This CDR3 has 15 residues. The full variable domain, with the rest looked up from reference TRBV30 and TRBJ1-1, is SQTIHQWPATLVQPVGSPLSLECTVEGTSNPNLYWYRQAAGRGLQLLFYSVGIGQISSEVPQNLSASRPQDRQFILSSKKLLLSDSGFYLCAWVGRTGATTEAFFGQGTRLTVV.